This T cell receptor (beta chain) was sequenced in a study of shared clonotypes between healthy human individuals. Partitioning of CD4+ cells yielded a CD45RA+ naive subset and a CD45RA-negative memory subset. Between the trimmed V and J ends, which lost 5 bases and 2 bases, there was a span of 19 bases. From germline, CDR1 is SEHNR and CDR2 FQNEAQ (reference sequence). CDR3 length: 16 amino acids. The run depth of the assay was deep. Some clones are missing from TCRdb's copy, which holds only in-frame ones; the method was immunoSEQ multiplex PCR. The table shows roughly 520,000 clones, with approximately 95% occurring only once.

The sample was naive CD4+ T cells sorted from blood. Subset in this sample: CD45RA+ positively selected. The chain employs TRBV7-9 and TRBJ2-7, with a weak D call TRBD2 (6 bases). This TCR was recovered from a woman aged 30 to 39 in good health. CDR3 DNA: TGTGCCAGCAGCCCACTCCGGGGACTGGAGGCCTACGAGCAGTACTTC. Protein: CASSPLRGLEAYEQYF.